Listed here are 30 T cell receptor beta chains from one sample, sequenced in a study of tumor-infiltrating lymphocytes in primary liver carcinoma. The roughly 19-32 mg bulk tissue piece was not sorted before simultaneous RNA and DNA extraction. TCR beta cDNA came from about 0.45 ug total RNA, primed with a constant-region primer. Construction of TCR beta libraries relied on three successive nested multiplex PCR rounds employing slightly modified ARM-PCR. Primers for the first two PCR rounds were TRBV1-TRBV30 forward primers and a C-beta reverse primer (approximately 10 cycles per round). TCRdb analysed the multiplex PCR reads with MiXCR anew, one entry per CDR3 protein. Found here are 40,000 or so distinct CDR3 sequences, approximately 82% of them singletons; the top ten hold 35% to 40%. Material: tumor-adjacent normal liver tissue. The receptors were gathered from a middle-aged man with primary liver carcinoma and hepatitis B virus infection.

This clonotype was seen at least ten times. The CDR3 reads CASSPRGQGAGRETQYF. The DNA of the CDR3 is TGTGCCAGCAGCCCCCGGGGACAGGGGGCAGGGAGAGAGACCCAGTACTTC. The gene calls are TRBV11-2 and TRBJ2-5; 12 bases fit TRBD1. CDR3 length: 17 residues. CDR1 is SGHAT, CDR2 FQNNGV, per germline. With V trimmed by 5 bases and J by 4 bases, 11 bases remained unmatched.

This clonotype was counted only a few times. At one boundary the junction diverges from the germline segment, which might be a read error. The chain is built from TRBV5-4 and TRBJ2-1; D remains unclear. The CDR3 sequence is 15 residues long. CDR1 and CDR2 from the germline V gene are SGHNT and YYREEE (reference sequence). The CDR3, as DNA: TGTGCCAGCAGAAAGGAGCCGAGCTCCCACAATGAGCAGTTCTTC. As protein: CASRKEPSSHNEQFF. Variable domain in full (rest from reference TRBV5-4 and TRBJ2-1): ETGVTQSPTHLIKTRGQQVTLRCSSQSGHNTVSWYQQALGQGPQFIFQYYREEENGRGNFPPRFSGLQFPNYSSELNVNALELDDSALYLCASRKEPSSHNEQFFGPGTRLTVL.

About this clonotype: One end of the junction does not line up with germline, which may come from a read error. This rearrangement joins TRBV11-2 to TRBJ1-2; tentatively, D is TRBD1 (5 bases). The CDR3 length is 13 residues. Germline CDR1 is SGHAT and CDR2 is FQNNGV. CDR3 in amino acids: CASSPGTHYDYTF. CDR3 coding DNA: TGTGCCAGCAGCCCGGGGACTCACTATGACTACACCTTC.

As regards this clonotype: An end of the junction does not agree with germline; a read error may underlie this. J is TRBJ2-5 and V is TRBV10-3; D tentatively reads TRBD1 or TRBD2 (5 bases each). CDR1 is ENHRY, CDR2 SYGVKD, per germline. The CDR3 is 13 residues long. CDR3 sequence: CAISGGRGETQYF. In DNA, the CDR3 is TGTGCCATCAGTGGGGGGAGAGGGGAGACCCAGTATTTC.

This clonotype was seen only a few times. At one of its ends the junction is not consistent with the germline gene, which may arise from a read error. This chain links TRBV6-1 with TRBJ1-5; D gene uncertain. The CDR3 totals 13 residues. CDR1 and CDR2 from the germline V gene are MNHNS and SASEGT. This chain's CDR3 is CASNGERNQPQHF. CDR3 sequence (DNA): TGTGCCAGCAATGGAGAGAGGAATCAGCCCCAACATTTT.

The table lists this clonotype with a few counts. V usage is TRBV5-1 and J usage is TRBJ2-1, with 8 bases identical to TRBD2. Germline CDR1 and CDR2: SGHRS and YFSETQ. The CDR3 runs 14 residues. V was clipped by 2 bases and J by 12 bases; unmatched bases: 10. The CDR3 DNA follows: TGCGCCAGCAGCTTTAGCGGGGCATACATTGGGCAGTTCTTC. Amino acid sequence: CASSFSGAYIGQFF.

About this clonotype itself: An end of the junction differs from the germline gene, which may be a read error. This chain connects TRBV6-1 to TRBJ2-7; D is uncertain. This CDR3 region has 14 residues. Germline-derived CDR1 and CDR2 are MNHNS and SASEGT. The CDR3 nucleotides read TGTGCCAGCAGTGAACGGGCTGATTACTACGGGCAGTACTTC. It encodes CASSERADYYGQYF.

About this clonotype: Compared with germline, one end of the junction differs, possibly owing to a read error. The chain employs TRBV11-3 and TRBJ2-2, with 8 bases that match TRBD1. The CDR3 sequence is 15 residues long. From germline, CDR1 is SGHNT and CDR2 YENEEA. CDR3 in amino acids: CASSLAAGGTRELFF. As DNA, the CDR3 is TGCGCCAGCAGCTTAGCGGCAGGGGGCACCAGGGAGCTGTTTTTT.

J is TRBJ2-1 and V is TRBV12-3 or TRBV12-4, with 8 bases identical to TRBD2. The CDR3 loop spans 16 amino acids. The trim removed 2 bases at V and 4 bases at J, leaving 7 bases unmatched. The CDR3 sequence: CASSLTSGRIYNEQFF. CDR3 DNA: TGTGCCAGCAGTTTAACTAGCGGCAGAATTTACAATGAGCAGTTCTTC.

By share of the sample, this clonotype is medium-sized. The chain is built from TRBV6-1 and TRBJ2-1; TRBD1 aligns across 8 bases. Looked up from germline, CDR1 is MNHNS and CDR2 is SASEGT. CDR3 length equals 15 residues. V shed 2 bases and J 2 bases; nucleotides not matched to a gene: 2. CDR3 amino acids: CASSEQQGAYNEQFF. The CDR3 bases are TGTGCCAGCAGTGAACAACAGGGGGCCTACAATGAGCAGTTCTTC.

A note on this clonotype: Since no conserved phenylalanine or tryptophan closes the CDR3, a read error is the likely cause. This chain uses TRBV5-5 with TRBJ2-1; 10 bases agree with TRBD2. Trimming took 4 bases from V and 7 from J; bases not matched to a gene: 14. Per germline, CDR1 SGHKS and CDR2 YYEKEE (reference sequence). The CDR3 is made up of 17 amino acids. The CDR3 is CASSLAIGLAGENEQFL. The CDR3 bases are TGTGCCAGCAGCCTGGCTATAGGCCTAGCGGGAGAAAATGAGCAGTTCCTC.

This chain uses TRBV10-3 with TRBJ2-7; 7 bases match TRBD1. V trimming: 4 bases; J trimming: 13 bases; junction bases outside the gene matches: 13. The length of the CDR3 is 13 residues. The germline V gene has CDR1 ENHRY and CDR2 SYGVKD. The CDR3 spells CAISGQGGVELYF. In DNA, the CDR3 is TGTGCCATCAGTGGACAGGGTGGGGTCGAGCTCTACTTC.

This clonotype was detected once. One junction end does not reproduce the germline sequence, and a read error may be involved. The V call is TRBV12-3 or TRBV12-4, the J call TRBJ2-3, with 8 bases lining up with TRBD2. CDR3 size: 18 residues. The DNA for the CDR3 is TGTGCCAGCAGTCCGGCGAAACAAGCGGGAGTGGGTACGGATACGCAATATTTT. Protein sequence: CASSPAKQAGVGTDTQYF.

A remark on this clonotype: A read error may account for a junction end that differs from germline. This rearrangement joins TRBV5-4 to TRBJ1-2, with TRBD1 as a possible D gene (6 bases). Germline V gene lookup returns CDR1 SGHNT and CDR2 YYREEE (reference sequence). This CDR3 region has 19 residues. The CDR3 region has the DNA TGTGCCAACAGCTTGGGTCTCGGTGGGGGACCCCAGGGCGGACAGGGCTACACCTTC. Protein sequence: CANSLGLGGGPQGGQGYTF.

Turning to this clonotype: The junction departs from the called germline gene at one end, perhaps through a read error. This chain uses TRBV12-3 or TRBV12-4 with TRBJ1-5; D ambiguous. This CDR3 is built from 14 residues. The CDR3 loop reads CTSSLGSAFLPQDF. CDR3 DNA: TGTACCAGCAGTTTGGGGTCAGCTTTTTTGCCCCAGGATTTT.

As for this clonotype: One junction end disagrees with the germline gene, perhaps due to a read error. The rearrangement joins TRBV6-1 to TRBJ2-7, with 7 bases matching TRBD1. CDR1 and CDR2 (germline): MNHNS, SASEGT. The CDR3 extends over 15 amino acids. The CDR3 region is CASSEGMGTAYEHYF. In DNA form, the CDR3 reads TGTGCCAGCAGTGAAGGCATGGGGACAGCCTACGAGCATTACTTC.

The rearrangement uses TRBV20-1 and TRBJ2-7; 9 bases map to TRBD1. The CDR3 covers 12 residues. Per the germline V gene, CDR1 is DFQATT and CDR2 is SNEGSKA (reference sequence). The CDR3 DNA is TGCAGCGTCCCGGGACAGGGTGCCGAGCAGTACTTC. Translated, it gives CSVPGQGAEQYF.

Comment on this clonotype: At one end, the junction sequence differs from germline, possibly due to a read error. The gene calls are TRBV12-3 or TRBV12-4 and TRBJ1-2; TRBD1 might be the D (5 bases). This CDR3 has 12 amino acids. The CDR3 DNA reads as TGTGACAGCAGTTTGAGGACAAGCGGCTACGCCTTC. Its protein is CDSSLRTSGYAF.

This clonotype was seen a handful of times. A much larger clone differs from this one at a single base, so this may be a read error. Because the CDR3 is missing its conserved closing phenylalanine or tryptophan, this is likely a read error. The J gene is TRBJ2-1, the V gene TRBV28; 7 bases fit TRBD1. The J segment lost 10 bases and the V segment lost 4 bases, leaving 7 bases of the junction unmatched. CDR1 is MDHEN, CDR2 SYDVKM, per germline. This CDR3 region has 13 residues. The CDR3 sequence: CASSSPMTGEQFL. In DNA, the CDR3 is TGTGCCAGCAGTTCCCCCATGACAGGGGAGCAGTTCTTA.

To note about this clonotype: One end of the junction fails to match germline, which may point to a read error. V is TRBV28 and J is TRBJ2-7; D is unresolved. This CDR3 spans 10 amino acids. The germline CDR1 and CDR2 sequences are MDHEN and SYDVKM. Written as DNA, the CDR3 is TGTGACAGCAGCACCTACGAGCAGTACTTC. This codes for CDSSTYEQYF.

As for this clonotype: Germline and junction disagree at one end, which may indicate a read error. V gene TRBV12-3 or TRBV12-4 combines with J gene TRBJ1-1, with a tentative D call TRBD1 (6 bases). This CDR3 is built from 13 residues. The CDR3 here is CASSLREDSEAFF. CDR3 nucleotides: TGTGCTAGCAGTTTAAGAGAGGACAGTGAAGCTTTCTTT.

This clonotype was detected once. The junction differs from germline at one of its ends, possibly a read error. The V and J genes are TRBV2 and TRBJ1-3, with D unclear. The CDR3 covers 14 residues. Germline V gene sequence: CDR1 SNHLY, CDR2 FYNNEI. DNA for the CDR3: TGTACCAGCAGTGGGCGGGAATACGGAAACACCATATATTTT. Translating it yields CTSSGREYGNTIYF.

The chain combines TRBV2 with TRBJ2-3, with D possibly being TRBD1 (5 bases). V shed 7 bases and J shed 2 bases, with 13 bases lying between them. Germline lookup yields CDR1 SNHLY and CDR2 FYNNEI. CDR3 size: 14 residues. The CDR3 region has the DNA TGTGCCAGCAATATACAGGTAGCCACAGATACGCAGTATTTT. It yields the protein CASNIQVATDTQYF.

A remark on this clonotype: The junction departs from germline at one end; a sequencing error may be responsible. The chain combines TRBV12-5 with TRBJ2-1; 8 bases are shared with TRBD1. The V gene's germline CDR1 is LGHNT and CDR2 FRNRAP. CDR3 length: 16 residues. As DNA, the CDR3 is TGTGCTAGTGGTTTCGCCCGGGACAGGAAATACAACGAGCAGTTCTTC. This translates into CASGFARDRKYNEQFF.

With regard to this clonotype: This is likely a read error, given that the CDR3 carries no conserved phenylalanine or tryptophan at its end. The limits of the CDR3 on the DNA are not certain, so only TCRdb's listed CDR3 is given. The CDR3 is CASSQTESGANVLTI. V is TRBV7-9 and J is TRBJ2-6. The CDR3 is 15 residues long, ends included. Looked up from germline, CDR1 is SEHNR and CDR2 is FQNEAQ (reference sequence).

As to this clonotype: This CDR3 is missing its conserved last phenylalanine or tryptophan, likely due to a read error. No DNA is shown, since the ends of the CDR3 on it are uncertain; the CDR3 is the one TCRdb lists. The rearrangement uses TRBV11-2 and TRBJ2-2; TRBD1 reflects the table's D call only, with no check against the DNA. Germline V gene lookup returns CDR1 SGHAT and CDR2 FQNNGV. Both ends counted, the CDR3 spans 15 residues. The CDR3 is CANSLRDRNTGELLI.

This clonotype has at least ten counts. A read error may be the cause here, since a much bigger clone is one base away. This chain joins TRBV13 and TRBJ2-7, with TRBD1 matching over 7 bases. The V gene's germline CDR1 is PRHDT and CDR2 FYEKMQ (reference sequence). This CDR3 is 12 amino acids long. Here the CDR3 DNA reads TGTGCCAGCAGCCCCCGAGGGGGCGAGCAGCACTTC. It specifies CASSPRGGEQHF.

This clonotype occurred once. An end of the junction differs from the germline gene, which may be a read error. The V gene is TRBV6-1, the J gene TRBJ2-5, with D perhaps TRBD2 (6 bases). The CDR3 is made up of 13 amino acids. Germline CDR1 reads MNHNS; CDR2 reads SASEGT. CDR3 in amino acids: CASSSQGGKTQYF. CDR3 nucleotides: TGTGCCAGCAGTTCGCAGGGAGGAAAGACCCAGTATTTC.

Of note for this clonotype: Relative to the germline gene, one junction end is altered; a read error may explain this. The V gene is TRBV25-1, the J gene TRBJ2-2, with 7 bases fitting TRBD2. Per the germline V gene, CDR1 is MGHDK and CDR2 is SYGVNS. The CDR3 totals 17 residues. The CDR3 DNA sequence: TGTGCCAGCAGTGTTTTGGCTAGCGGAAGCAACATCGGGGAGCTGTTTTTT. Translation gives CASSVLASGSNIGELFF.

This clonotype was found many times. This chain joins TRBV24-1 and TRBJ2-1, with 11 bases aligning to TRBD2. The CDR3 contains 18 residues. CDR1 is KGHDR, CDR2 SFDVKD, per germline. Trimming at V came to 1 base and at J to 8 bases, leaving 12 bases not matched to a gene. The CDR3 protein is CATSDFQGSGRALHEQFF. DNA of the CDR3: TGTGCCACCAGTGATTTCCAGGGTAGCGGGAGGGCCTTACATGAGCAGTTCTTC.